This T cell receptor (beta chain) was sequenced during a study of cytomegalovirus exposure and HLA in healthy donors. Study findings and constraints: In a later analysis, the majority of CMV-associated beta chains seemingly showed HLA restriction. DRB1 showed the most TCR associations and HLA-C the fewest in a later analysis, as rates varied by HLA locus. The study carried out a later analysis of TCR beta sequences. It associated approximately 15,000 of them with specific HLA alleles at a false discovery rate of 0.05.

The PCR contained 60 Vbeta and 13 Jbeta primers. The table came from immunoSEQ multiplex PCR; TCRdb's copy has only in-frame clones and leaves some out. The top ten clones hold roughly 3.8% of a sample with roughly 150,000 clones, about 77% of them seen once. Germline CDR1 reads KGHSH; CDR2 reads LQKENI. This CDR3 is built from 13 residues. Trimming pared 3 bases from V and 7 bases from J, leaving 10 bases between. With regard to this clone: Antigen unknown.

At the time of sampling, donors were nominally healthy, though unrecorded immune exposures were likely. Sequenced sample: PBMCs. The receptor's source is a male donor in good health and CMV-seronegative. The V call is TRBV18, the J call TRBJ2-4; TRBD1 might be the D (5 bases). The CDR3 DNA reads as TGTGCCAGCTCACCGCTGGACAAGAACATTCAGTACTTC. Its translation: CASSPLDKNIQYF.